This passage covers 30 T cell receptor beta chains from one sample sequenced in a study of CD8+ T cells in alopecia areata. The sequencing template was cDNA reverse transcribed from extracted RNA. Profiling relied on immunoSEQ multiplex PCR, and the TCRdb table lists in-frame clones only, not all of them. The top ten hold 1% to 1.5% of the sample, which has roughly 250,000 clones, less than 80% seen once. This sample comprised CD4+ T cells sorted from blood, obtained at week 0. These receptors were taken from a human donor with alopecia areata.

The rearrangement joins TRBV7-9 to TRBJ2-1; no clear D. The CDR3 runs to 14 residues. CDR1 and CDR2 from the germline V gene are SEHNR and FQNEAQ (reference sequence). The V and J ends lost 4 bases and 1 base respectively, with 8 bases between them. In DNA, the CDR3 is TGTGCCAGCAGCTCCGGGTGGTCCTACAATGAGCAGTTCTTC. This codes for CASSSGWSYNEQFF.

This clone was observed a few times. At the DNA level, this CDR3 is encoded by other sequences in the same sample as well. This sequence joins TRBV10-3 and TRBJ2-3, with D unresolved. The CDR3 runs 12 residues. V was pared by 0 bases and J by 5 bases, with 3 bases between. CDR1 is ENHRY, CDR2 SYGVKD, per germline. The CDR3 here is CAISESRDTQYF. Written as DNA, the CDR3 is TGTGCCATCAGTGAGTCGAGAGATACGCAGTATTTT.

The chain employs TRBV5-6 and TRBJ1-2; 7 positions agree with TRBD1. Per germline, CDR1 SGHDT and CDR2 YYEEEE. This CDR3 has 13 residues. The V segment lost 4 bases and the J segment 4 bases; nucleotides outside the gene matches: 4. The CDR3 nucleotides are TGTGCCAGCAGCAGGGGACAGCTCTATGGCTACACCTTC. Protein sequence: CASSRGQLYGYTF. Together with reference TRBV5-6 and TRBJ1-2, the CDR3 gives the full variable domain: DAGVTQSPTHLIKTRGQQVTLRCSPKSGHDTVSWYQQALGQGPQFIFQYYEEEERQRGNFPDRFSGHQFPNYSSELNVNALLLGDSALYLCASSRGQLYGYTFGSGTRLTVV.

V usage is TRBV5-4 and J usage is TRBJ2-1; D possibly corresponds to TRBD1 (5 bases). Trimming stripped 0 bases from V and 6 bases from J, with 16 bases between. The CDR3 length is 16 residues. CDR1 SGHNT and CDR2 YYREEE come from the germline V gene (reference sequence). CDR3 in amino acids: CASSLAPRQGFNEQFF. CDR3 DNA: TGTGCCAGCAGCTTGGCCCCCCGGCAGGGCTTCAATGAGCAGTTCTTC.

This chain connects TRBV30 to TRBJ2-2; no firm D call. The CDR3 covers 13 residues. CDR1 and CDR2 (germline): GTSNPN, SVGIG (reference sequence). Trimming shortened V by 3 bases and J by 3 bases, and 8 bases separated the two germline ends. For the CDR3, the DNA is TGTGCCTGGAGATTAGGGTACACCGGGGAGCTGTTTTTT. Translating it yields CAWRLGYTGELFF.

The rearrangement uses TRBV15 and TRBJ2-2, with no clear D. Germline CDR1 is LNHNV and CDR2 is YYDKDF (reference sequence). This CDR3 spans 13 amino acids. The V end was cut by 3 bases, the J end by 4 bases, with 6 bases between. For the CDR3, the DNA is TGTGCCACCAGCAGGTCGGGCACCGGGGAGCTGTTTTTT. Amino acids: CATSRSGTGELFF.

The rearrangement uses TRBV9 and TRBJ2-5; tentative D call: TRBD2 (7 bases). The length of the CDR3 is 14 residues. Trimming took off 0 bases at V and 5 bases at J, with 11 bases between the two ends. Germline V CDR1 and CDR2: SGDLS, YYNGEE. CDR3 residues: CASSVAGGAETQYF. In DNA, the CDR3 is TGTGCCAGCAGCGTAGCTGGGGGGGCGGAGACCCAGTACTTC.

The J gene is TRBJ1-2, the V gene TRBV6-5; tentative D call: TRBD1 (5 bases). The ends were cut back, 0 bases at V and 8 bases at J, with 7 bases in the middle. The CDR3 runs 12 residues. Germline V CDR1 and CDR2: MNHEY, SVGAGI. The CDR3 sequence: CASSYSGVGYTF. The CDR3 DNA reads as TGTGCCAGCAGTTACTCAGGGGTCGGCTACACCTTC.

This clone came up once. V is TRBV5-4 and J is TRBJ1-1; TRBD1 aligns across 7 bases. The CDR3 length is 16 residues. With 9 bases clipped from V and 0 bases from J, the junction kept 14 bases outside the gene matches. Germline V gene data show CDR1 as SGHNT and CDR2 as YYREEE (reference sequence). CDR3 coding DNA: TGTGCCACCAGACAGGGAAGTAAAAGTATGAACACTGAAGCTTTCTTT. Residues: CATRQGSKSMNTEAFF.

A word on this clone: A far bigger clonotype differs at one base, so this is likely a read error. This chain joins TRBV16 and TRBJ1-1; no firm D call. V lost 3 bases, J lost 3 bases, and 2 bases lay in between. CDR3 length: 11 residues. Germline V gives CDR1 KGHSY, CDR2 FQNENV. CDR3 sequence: CASSQDTEAFF. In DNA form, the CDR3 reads TGTGCCAGCAGCCAGGACACTGAAGCTTTCTTT.

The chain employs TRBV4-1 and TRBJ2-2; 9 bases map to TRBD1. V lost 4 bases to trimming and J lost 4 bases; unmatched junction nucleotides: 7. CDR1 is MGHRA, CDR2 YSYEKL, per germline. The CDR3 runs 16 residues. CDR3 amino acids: CASSRTGGMGTGELFF. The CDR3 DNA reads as TGCGCCAGCAGCCGAACAGGGGGCATGGGCACCGGGGAGCTGTTTTTT.

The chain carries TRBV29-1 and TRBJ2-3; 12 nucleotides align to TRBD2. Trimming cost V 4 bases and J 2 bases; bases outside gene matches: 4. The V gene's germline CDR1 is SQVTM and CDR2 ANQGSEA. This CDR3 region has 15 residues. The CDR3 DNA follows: TGCAGCGTTGTACTAGCGGGGGGCCCCACAGATACGCAGTATTTT. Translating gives CSVVLAGGPTDTQYF.

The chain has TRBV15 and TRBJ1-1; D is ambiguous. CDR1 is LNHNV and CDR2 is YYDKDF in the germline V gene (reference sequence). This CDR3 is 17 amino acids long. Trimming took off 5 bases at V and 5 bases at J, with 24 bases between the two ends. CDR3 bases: TGTGCCACCAGCGGAACGATCCGGGCAAGCGGAAAAACTGAAGCTTTCTTT. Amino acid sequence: CATSGTIRASGKTEAFF.

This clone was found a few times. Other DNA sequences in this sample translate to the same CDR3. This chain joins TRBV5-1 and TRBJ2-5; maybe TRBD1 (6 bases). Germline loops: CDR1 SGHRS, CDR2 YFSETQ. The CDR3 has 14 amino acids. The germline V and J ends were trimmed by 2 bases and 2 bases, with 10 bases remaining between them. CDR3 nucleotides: TGCGCCAGCAGCTTAAGGGGGATACAAGAGACCCAGTACTTC. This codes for CASSLRGIQETQYF.

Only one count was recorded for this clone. This CDR3 is CASSLVTGNIHEQFF. The CDR3 DNA reads as TGTGCCAGCAGCTTGGTGACAGGGAACATACATGAGCAGTTCTTC. The chain joins TRBV5-4 to TRBJ2-1; 7 nucleotides match TRBD1. V was pared by 0 bases and J by 8 bases, with 8 bases of the junction left unmatched. The CDR3 consists of 15 residues. Per the germline V gene, CDR1 is SGHNT and CDR2 is YYREEE (reference sequence).

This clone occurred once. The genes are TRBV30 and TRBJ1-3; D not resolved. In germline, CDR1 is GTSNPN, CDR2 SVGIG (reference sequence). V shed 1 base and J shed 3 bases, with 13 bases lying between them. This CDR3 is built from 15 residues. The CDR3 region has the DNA TGTGCCTGGAGTGGGCAGACCCTCGGTGGAAACACCATATATTTT. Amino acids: CAWSGQTLGGNTIYF.

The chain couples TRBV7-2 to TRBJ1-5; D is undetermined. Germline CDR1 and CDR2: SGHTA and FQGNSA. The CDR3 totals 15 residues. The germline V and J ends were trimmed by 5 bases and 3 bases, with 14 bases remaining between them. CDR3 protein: CASSPGLQYNQPQHF. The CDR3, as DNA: TGTGCCAGCAGCCCTGGGTTGCAGTACAATCAGCCCCAGCATTTT. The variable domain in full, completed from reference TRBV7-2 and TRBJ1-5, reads GAGVSQSPSNKVTEKGKDVELRCDPISGHTALYWYRQSLGQGLEFLIYFQGNSAPDKSGLPSDRFSAERTGGSVSTLTIQRTQQEDSAVYLCASSPGLQYNQPQHFGDGTRLSIL.

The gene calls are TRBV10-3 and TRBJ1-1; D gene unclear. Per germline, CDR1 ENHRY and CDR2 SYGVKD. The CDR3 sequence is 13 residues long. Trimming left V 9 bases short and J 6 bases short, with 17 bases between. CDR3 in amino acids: CAMDSGGDSEAFF. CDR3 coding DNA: TGTGCCATGGACTCGGGAGGAGACTCTGAAGCTTTCTTT.

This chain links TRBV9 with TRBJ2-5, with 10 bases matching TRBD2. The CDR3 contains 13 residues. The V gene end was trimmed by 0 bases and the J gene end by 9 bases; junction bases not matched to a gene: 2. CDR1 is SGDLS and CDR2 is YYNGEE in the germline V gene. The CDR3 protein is CASSVEAGGPQYF. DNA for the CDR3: TGTGCCAGCAGCGTAGAAGCGGGGGGGCCCCAGTACTTC.

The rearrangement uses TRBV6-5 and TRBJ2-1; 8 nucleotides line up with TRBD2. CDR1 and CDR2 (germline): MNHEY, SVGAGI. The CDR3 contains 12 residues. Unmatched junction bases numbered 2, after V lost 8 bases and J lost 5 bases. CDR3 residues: CASWTSNNEQFF. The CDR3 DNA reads TGTGCCAGCTGGACTAGCAACAATGAGCAGTTCTTC.

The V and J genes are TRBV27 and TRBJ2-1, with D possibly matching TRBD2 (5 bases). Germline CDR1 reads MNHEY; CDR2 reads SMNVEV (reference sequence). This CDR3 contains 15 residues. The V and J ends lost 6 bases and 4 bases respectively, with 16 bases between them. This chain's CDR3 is CASRPIGLKYNEQFF. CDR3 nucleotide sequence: TGTGCCAGCAGACCTATAGGACTGAAATACAATGAGCAGTTCTTC.

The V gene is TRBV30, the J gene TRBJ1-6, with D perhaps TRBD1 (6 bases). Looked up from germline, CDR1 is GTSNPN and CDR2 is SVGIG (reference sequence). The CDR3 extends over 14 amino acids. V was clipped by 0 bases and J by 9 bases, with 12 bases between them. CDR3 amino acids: CAWSVLKGGSPLHF. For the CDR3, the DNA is TGTGCCTGGAGTGTACTAAAGGGGGGTTCACCCCTCCACTTT.

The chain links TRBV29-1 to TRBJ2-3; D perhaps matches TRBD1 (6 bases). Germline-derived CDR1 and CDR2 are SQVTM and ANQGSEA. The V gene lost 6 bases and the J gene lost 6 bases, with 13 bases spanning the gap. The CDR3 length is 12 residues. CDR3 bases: TGCAGCGTCCCACAGGGCGGGGATACGCAGTATTTT. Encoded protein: CSVPQGGDTQYF.

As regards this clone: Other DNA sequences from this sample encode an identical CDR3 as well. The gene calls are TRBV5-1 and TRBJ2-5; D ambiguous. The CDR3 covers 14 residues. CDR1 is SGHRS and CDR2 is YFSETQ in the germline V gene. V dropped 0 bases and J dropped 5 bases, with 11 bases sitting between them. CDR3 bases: TGCGCCAGCAGCTTGGGGACGACGGGTGAGACCCAGTACTTC. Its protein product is CASSLGTTGETQYF.

The CDR3 protein is CASSLEGVGPQHF. In DNA, the CDR3 is TGCGCCAGCAGCTTGGAGGGAGTCGGGCCCCAGCATTTT. V usage is TRBV5-1 and J usage is TRBJ1-5, with D hard to call. The CDR3 is 13 amino acids. The germline V gene has CDR1 SGHRS and CDR2 YFSETQ. V gave up 0 bases and J gave up 9 bases, with 10 bases separating them.

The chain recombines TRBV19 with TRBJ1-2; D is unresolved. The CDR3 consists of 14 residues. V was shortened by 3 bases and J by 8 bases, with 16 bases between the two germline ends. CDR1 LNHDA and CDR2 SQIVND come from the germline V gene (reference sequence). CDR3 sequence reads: CASSIPVGQEGYTF. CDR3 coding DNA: TGTGCCAGTAGTATCCCAGTCGGCCAAGAAGGCTACACCTTC.

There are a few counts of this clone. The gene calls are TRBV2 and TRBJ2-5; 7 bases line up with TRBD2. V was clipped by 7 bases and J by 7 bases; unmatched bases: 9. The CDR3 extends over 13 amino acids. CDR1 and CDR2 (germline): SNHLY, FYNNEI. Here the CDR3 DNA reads TGTGCCAGCAAGCTAGCGGTCACCGGGACCCAGTACTTC. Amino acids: CASKLAVTGTQYF.

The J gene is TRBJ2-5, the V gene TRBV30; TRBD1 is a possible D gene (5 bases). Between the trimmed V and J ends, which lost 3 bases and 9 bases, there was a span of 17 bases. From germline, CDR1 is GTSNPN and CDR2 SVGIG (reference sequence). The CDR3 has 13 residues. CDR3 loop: CAWSSQVGAAQYF. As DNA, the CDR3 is TGTGCCTGGAGCTCACAGGTGGGCGCCGCCCAGTACTTC.

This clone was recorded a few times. The CDR3 protein is CASSLWGTNEKLFF. DNA for the CDR3: TGTGCCAGCAGTTTATGGGGAACTAATGAAAAACTGTTTTTT. The chain recombines TRBV27 with TRBJ1-4, with unresolved D. The germline V gene has CDR1 MNHEY and CDR2 SMNVEV (reference sequence). Trimming took off 1 base at V and 1 base at J, with 4 bases between the two ends. The CDR3 runs to 14 residues.

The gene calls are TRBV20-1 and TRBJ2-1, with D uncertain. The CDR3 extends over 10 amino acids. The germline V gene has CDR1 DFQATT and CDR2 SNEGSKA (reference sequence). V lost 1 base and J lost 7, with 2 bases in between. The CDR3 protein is CSARVNEQFF. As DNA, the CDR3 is TGCAGTGCTAGAGTAAATGAGCAGTTCTTC.